These T cell receptor beta chains were read from a single sample in a study of cytomegalovirus exposure and HLA in healthy donors. The protocol was immunoSEQ multiplex PCR, while the TCRdb copy is restricted to in-frame clones and leaves out a portion. The sample has about 150,000 clones, about 77% seen once. The sequenced material came from PBMCs. The receptors shown here come from a male donor in good health and CMV-seronegative. CDR3s include the opening cysteine and the closing phenylalanine or tryptophan. Each record gives: J gene, clone size, D gene, V gene, CDR3 DNA, CDR3 protein. D genes are given only for firm matches. Not every row has a clone size; where given, it reads once, few, many or a size class.

TRBJ1-3 | NA | NA | TRBV7-2 | TGTGCCAGCAGCTTAGACGACAGGGGAAACACCATATATTTT | CASSLDDRGNTIYF
TRBJ2-3 | once | NA | TRBV5-1 | TGCGCCAGCAGCAGTGAGGGGGATGACTGGGATACGCAGTATTTT | CASSSEGDDWDTQYF
TRBJ1-3 | few | NA | TRBV7-9 | TGTGCCAGCAGCTTACGACAGGCGGGAAACACCATATATTTT | CASSLRQAGNTIYF
TRBJ1-1 | once | TRBD1 | TRBV5-6 | TGTGCCAGCAGCATCCGGGACAGGGGGCCCACTGAAGCTTTCTTT | CASSIRDRGPTEAFF
TRBJ2-2 | few | NA | TRBV7-6 | TGTGCCAGCAGCTTACAGGCTACGAACACCGGGGAGCTGTTTTTT | CASSLQATNTGELFF
TRBJ2-7 | NA | TRBD2 | TRBV18 | TGTGCCAGCTCACCAGAATTAACAGCGGGGGACTACGAGCAGTACTTC | CASSPELTAGDYEQYF
TRBJ1-5 | NA | NA | TRBV5-1 | TGCGCCAGCAGCCATAACAGGGTTATGGGCAATCAGCCCCAGCATTTT | CASSHNRVMGNQPQHF
TRBJ2-1 | NA | TRBD2 | TRBV19 | TGTGCCAGTAGGCGACTAGCGGGGAGGCATGAGCAGTTCTTC | CASRRLAGRHEQFF
TRBJ2-7 | NA | TRBD2 | TRBV4-2 | TGTGCCAGCAGCCAAGGAGGGCTAGCGGGACCCGCCTACGAGCAGTACTTC | CASSQGGLAGPAYEQYF
TRBJ2-1 | NA | NA | TRBV7-9 | TGTGCCAGCAGCTTATTTAGTTTTGTTGGCAATGAGCAGTTCTTC | CASSLFSFVGNEQFF
TRBJ2-7 | NA | TRBD1 | TRBV2 | TGTGCCACCGGACAGGCCGACCTCTACGAGCAGTACTTC | CATGQADLYEQYF
TRBJ2-2 | NA | TRBD2 | TRBV5-6 | TGTGCCAGCAGCTTGGCATTAGCGGGGAACACCGGGGAGCTGTTTTTT | CASSLALAGNTGELFF
TRBJ1-2 | few | NA | TRBV4-3 | TGCGCCAGCAGCCAAGAGAACGCCCTAACTATGGGCTACACCTTC | CASSQENALTMGYTF
TRBJ2-4 | NA | NA | TRBV6-5 | TGTGCCAGCAGCCAACTAGGGAGGAACATTCAGTACTTC | CASSQLGRNIQYF
TRBJ1-1 | NA | NA | TRBV5-1 | TGCGCCAGCAGCTTGGAGGCAGGGGTGAACACTGAAGCTTTCTTT | CASSLEAGVNTEAFF
TRBJ2-5 | NA | TRBD2 | TRBV6-5 | TGTGCCAGCAGTTACGCAACTAGCGGGGGGCAAGAGACCCAGTACTTC | CASSYATSGGQETQYF
TRBJ2-1 | few | TRBD2 | TRBV5-4 | TGTGCCAGCAGCTCTTGGACTAGCGGACCCTACAATGAGCAGTTCTTC | CASSSWTSGPYNEQFF
TRBJ1-1 | NA | NA | TRBV12-1 | TGTGCCAGCAGCCGGACTAGGGACAGGCGCATGAACACTGAAGCTTTCTTT | CASSRTRDRRMNTEAFF
TRBJ1-2 | few | NA | TRBV19 | TGTGCCAGTAGTATAGGCGGAGGAATGGTCGTCGGCTACACCTTC | CASSIGGGMVVGYTF
TRBJ2-5 | NA | TRBD2 | TRBV7-3 | TGTGCCAGCAGCTCAACTACCGGGACTAGCGGGGAGTCCCAGTACTTC | CASSSTTGTSGESQYF
TRBJ1-2 | NA | NA | TRBV29-1 | TGCAGCGTTTATTATTTAGATGGCTACACCTTC | CSVYYLDGYTF
TRBJ1-2 | NA | NA | TRBV14 | TGTGCCAGCAGCCAAGGGTACCCAGTATACAGGGGCTACACCTTC | CASSQGYPVYRGYTF
TRBJ2-3 | NA | NA | TRBV19 | TGTGCCAGTCGGGGGACCCTCACAGATACGCAGTATTTT | CASRGTLTDTQYF
TRBJ1-4 | once | NA | TRBV7-9 | TGTGCCAGCAGCTTAGGCAATAGAGGGAATGAAAAACTGTTTTTT | CASSLGNRGNEKLFF
TRBJ2-1 | few | NA | TRBV19 | TGTGCCAGTAGTCTTAACAGGGATAGTGAGCAGTTCTTC | CASSLNRDSEQFF
TRBJ2-3 | NA | TRBD1 | TRBV19 | TGTGCCAGTAGATCGGGACAGGGGTTATCTACGCAGTATTTT | CASRSGQGLSTQYF
TRBJ2-7 | NA | NA | TRBV21-1 | TGTGCCAGCACCAAAAAGGACGGGTGGGACTTCGACGAGCAGTACTTC | CASTKKDGWDFDEQYF
TRBJ2-1 | NA | TRBD2 | TRBV4-1 | TGCGCCAGCAGCCAGGATAGCGGGAGAACATACAATGAGCAGTTCTTC | CASSQDSGRTYNEQFF
TRBJ1-3 | NA | TRBD1 | TRBV19 | TGTGCCAGTCGTAATCCAGGGGGCTCTGGAAACACCATATATTTT | CASRNPGGSGNTIYF
TRBJ1-5 | NA | NA | TRBV21-1 | TGTGCCAGCAGCAATACAGGGGGCGGCAATCAGCCCCAGCATTTT | CASSNTGGGNQPQHF
TRBJ2-5 | NA | NA | TRBV5-5 | TGTGCCAGCAGCCGTGACAGGTTAGAGACCCAGTACTTC | CASSRDRLETQYF
TRBJ1-2 | NA | TRBD1 | TRBV10-3 | TGTGCCATCAGCAGGCCGGGACAGAAAAACTATGGCTACACCTTC | CAISRPGQKNYGYTF
TRBJ2-5 | NA | TRBD2 | TRBV7-9 | TGTGCCAGCACTGCGTGGATAGCGGGGGATCCCGGAGAGACCCAGTACTTC | CASTAWIAGDPGETQYF
TRBJ2-7 | once | TRBD2 | TRBV7-9 | TGTGCCAGCACCTACCCGGGACTAGCGGACTACGAGCAGTACTTC | CASTYPGLADYEQYF
TRBJ2-7 | few | TRBD1 | TRBV5-8 | TGTGCCAGCAGCTTTATGGACAGGAAGTCCTACGAGCAGTACTTC | CASSFMDRKSYEQYF
TRBJ2-1 | once | TRBD2 | TRBV4-1 | TGCGCCAGCAGCCATCTACGTCCGAGCGGGGGGTACAATGAGCAGTTCTTC | CASSHLRPSGGYNEQFF
TRBJ2-7 | few | TRBD2 | TRBV10-2 | TGCGCCAGCAGTGGAGGACTAGCGGGAGTAACATACGAGCAGTACTTC | CASSGGLAGVTYEQYF
TRBJ2-7 | NA | TRBD1 | TRBV18 | TGTGCCAGCTCACCAGAGGGGGCCTCCTACGAGCAGTACTTC | CASSPEGASYEQYF
TRBJ2-6 | NA | NA | TRBV19 | TGTGCCAGTAGTATCGGTGGGGGGACTGGGGCCAACGTCCTGACTTTC | CASSIGGGTGANVLTF
TRBJ2-7 | few | TRBD2 | TRBV5-1 | TGCGCCAGCAGCACGAGACTAGCGGGACTCTACGAGCAGTACTTC | CASSTRLAGLYEQYF
TRBJ2-3 | NA | TRBD1 | TRBV5-1 | TGCGCCAGCAGCGCGGACAGGGCTGGGTCAGATACGCAGTATTTT | CASSADRAGSDTQYF
TRBJ2-7 | NA | TRBD1 | TRBV10-3 | TGTGCCATCAGTGGGGGACAGGGTTCCTACGAGCAGTACTTC | CAISGGQGSYEQYF
TRBJ1-2 | NA | NA | TRBV5-4 | TGTGCCAGCAGCTTGAGGGGGGGGTCGGGAGGCTACACCTTC | CASSLRGGSGGYTF
TRBJ1-4 | NA | NA | TRBV28 | TGTGCCAGCAGTTTTAGTTCTGCTGTGAAACTGTTTTTT | CASSFSSAVKLFF
TRBJ2-5 | NA | NA | TRBV19 | TGTGCCAGTAGTGCGGCTCGGACAGCCCGAGAGACCCAGTACTTC | CASSAARTARETQYF
TRBJ2-7 | NA | NA | TRBV19 | TGCGCCAGTAGTAAGAGCGGCTTTACAGCAGGGGCCTACGAGCAGTACTTC | CASSKSGFTAGAYEQYF
TRBJ2-1 | few | NA | TRBV5-1 | TGCGCCAGCAGCTTGGTTGCGGGGCCCTCCTACAATGAGCAGTTCTTC | CASSLVAGPSYNEQFF
TRBJ2-7 | NA | TRBD2 | TRBV5-4 | TGTGCCAGCAGCGCCGGAGATCGCGGGAGGGCCGGTTACGAGCAGTACTTC | CASSAGDRGRAGYEQYF
TRBJ2-4 | NA | TRBD1 | TRBV7-8 | TGTGCCAGCAGCTACCCCCGGACAGGGGGGGCCAAAAACATTCAGTACTTC | CASSYPRTGGAKNIQYF
TRBJ1-6 | NA | TRBD1 | TRBV5-1 | TGCGCCAGCAGCGGGACAGGATTAGCTAAGAATTCACCCCTCCACTTT | CASSGTGLAKNSPLHF
TRBJ2-5 | NA | TRBD2 | TRBV4-3 | TGCGCCAGCAGCCAAGAAGGGCTAGCGGGGGCGAATCAAGAGACCCAGTACTTC | CASSQEGLAGANQETQYF
TRBJ1-5 | NA | NA | TRBV5-6 | TGTGCCAGCAGCTTTTGGTCACAGGGTGAGAATCAGCCCCAGCATTTT | CASSFWSQGENQPQHF
TRBJ2-2 | NA | NA | TRBV28 | TGTGCCAGCAGAACAGACAGCGCGAACACCGGGGAGCTGTTTTTT | CASRTDSANTGELFF
TRBJ2-2 | NA | TRBD1 | TRBV7-3 | TGTGCCAGCAGCCGCCGGACAGGGAACACCGGGGAGCTGTTTTTT | CASSRRTGNTGELFF
TRBJ2-7 | NA | TRBD2 | TRBV5-6 | TGTGCCAGCAGCTTGGCCTATGGAACAGCGGGAGACGGCGAGCAGTACTTC | CASSLAYGTAGDGEQYF
TRBJ1-2 | once | NA | TRBV27 | TGTGCCAGCAGCGACTGGAGAGGGAGGGGTCCTGCTAACTATGGCTACACCTTC | CASSDWRGRGPANYGYTF
TRBJ1-2 | NA | NA | TRBV7-9 | TGTTCCAGCAGCCTCCCTACCTATGGCTACACCTTC | CSSSLPTYGYTF
TRBJ2-1 | NA | NA | TRBV16 | TGTGCCAGCAGCCCCCAAGGGGGGGGTGAGCAGTTCTTC | CASSPQGGGEQFF
TRBJ1-5 | NA | TRBD1 | TRBV7-3 | TGTGCCAGCAGCCTCCTGGACAGGACTAATCAGCCCCAGCATTTT | CASSLLDRTNQPQHF
TRBJ2-3 | few | NA | TRBV7-6 | TGTGCCAGCAGCTTGGGGACTGGGAAACATACGCAGTATTTT | CASSLGTGKHTQYF